The 25 T cell receptor beta chains presented below share a single source sample, sequenced in a study of cytotoxic CD8 clonotypes in ibrutinib-treated CLL. The assay was immunoSEQ multiplex PCR, and TCRdb's table has in-frame clones only and misses some. The data show some 130,000 clones, with 91% seen just once and under 14% held by the top ten. The source was PBMCs, collected after 12 months of ibrutinib treatment. The source is a human donor with chronic lymphocytic leukemia.

The rearrangement uses TRBV18 and TRBJ2-1, with TRBD2 matching 14 bases. There are 19 residues in the CDR3. J lost 8 bases, V lost 3 bases, and 15 bases had no gene match. Germline V lookup: CDR1 KGHSH, CDR2 LQKENI. CDR3 nucleotides: TGTGCCAGCTCACCGATCCGACAGGGGACTAGCGGGAGTGTCCATGAGCAGTTCTTC. It yields the protein CASSPIRQGTSGSVHEQFF.

This chain links TRBV21-1 with TRBJ2-7. TRBV21-1 represents a pseudogene. CDR3 length: 14 amino acids. This CDR3 reads CASSYRDGSLEQYF. CDR3 coding DNA: TGTGCCAGCAGCTACCGGGACGGATCTTTGGAGCAGTACTTC.

The chain carries TRBV18 and TRBJ2-7, with a tentative D call TRBD2 (6 bases). Trimming removed 3 bases from V and 0 bases from J, with 12 bases in between. The CDR3 extends over 15 amino acids. CDR1 and CDR2 from the germline V gene are KGHSH and LQKENI. The CDR3 sequence is CASSPEGGSSYEQYF. The CDR3 region has the DNA TGTGCCAGCTCACCCGAGGGAGGCAGCTCCTACGAGCAGTACTTC.

The CDR3 DNA reads TGTGCCAATATTTCCTCAGGGGGCGAAGAGACCCAGTACTTC. It codes for CANISSGGEETQYF. The V gene is TRBV19, the J gene TRBJ2-5; 8 bases align to TRBD1. The V and J ends lost 10 bases and 3 bases, in that order; junction bases with no gene match: 10. Germline lookup yields CDR1 LNHDA and CDR2 SQIVND (reference sequence). The CDR3 has 14 residues.

The CDR3 DNA reads as TGTGCCAGTAGTATCGAAGGGGATAGCAATCAGCCCCAGCATTTT. Its translation: CASSIEGDSNQPQHF. The chain couples TRBV19 to TRBJ1-5; maybe TRBD1 (5 bases). This CDR3 is built from 15 residues. Trimming stripped 3 bases from V and 0 bases from J, with 9 bases between. CDR1 is LNHDA and CDR2 is SQIVND in the germline V gene (reference sequence).

V usage is TRBV5-1 and J usage is TRBJ1-4; D gene unclear. The CDR3 contains 14 residues. V lost 2 bases and J 0 bases, leaving 5 bases between the germline ends. Germline CDR1 is SGHRS and CDR2 is YFSETQ. The CDR3 spells CASSLAATNEKLFF. Here the CDR3 DNA reads TGCGCCAGCAGCTTAGCGGCAACTAATGAAAAACTGTTTTTT. The variable domain in full, with the rest retrieved from reference TRBV5-1 and TRBJ1-4, is KAGVTQTPRYLIKTRGQQVTLSCSPISGHRSVSWYQQTPGQGLQFLFEYFSETQRNKGNFPGRFSGRQFSNSRSEMNVSTLELGDSALYLCASSLAATNEKLFFGSGTQLSVL.

The V gene is TRBV27, the J gene TRBJ2-7, with 14 bases identical to TRBD2. CDR1 and CDR2 from the germline V gene are MNHEY and SMNVEV (reference sequence). After removal of 6 bases from V and 5 bases from J, the junction contained 6 bases not matched to a gene. The CDR3 contains 15 residues. CDR3 sequence: CASSRGLAGANEQYF. The CDR3 coding sequence is TGTGCCAGCAGCCGGGGACTAGCGGGAGCTAACGAGCAGTACTTC.

The V and J genes are TRBV27 and TRBJ1-3; 9 bases agree with TRBD1. There are 14 residues in the CDR3. Germline V gene data show CDR1 as MNHEY and CDR2 as SMNVEV (reference sequence). The trim removed 5 bases at V and 4 bases at J, leaving 3 bases unmatched. The CDR3 sequence: CASSPGTGGNTIYF. CDR3 sequence (DNA): TGTGCCAGCAGTCCCGGGACAGGGGGAAACACCATATATTTT.

V gene TRBV21-1 combines with J gene TRBJ2-7; TRBD2, the table's D call, lacks a check against the DNA. TRBV21-1 has pseudogene status. The CDR3 runs to 13 residues. The CDR3 here is CASSRRGAYEQYF. The CDR3 bases are TGTGCCAGCAGCAGGAGAGGAGCCTACGAGCAGTACTTC.

This rearrangement joins TRBV15 to TRBJ2-2; D is unresolved. The CDR3 spans 15 residues. Trimming removed 1 base from V and 0 bases from J, with 6 bases in between. Germline V gives CDR1 LNHNV, CDR2 YYDKDF (reference sequence). DNA for the CDR3: TGTGCCACCAGCAGAGGGCAAACGAACACCGGGGAGCTGTTTTTT. The encoded protein is CATSRGQTNTGELFF.

This clone appeared a few times. The gene calls are TRBV7-9 and TRBJ2-1; TRBD2 agrees at 8 bases. This CDR3 spans 14 amino acids. CDR1 and CDR2 (germline): SEHNR, FQNEAQ (reference sequence). V shed 11 bases, J shed 7 bases, and the junction held 13 bases outside the gene matches. CDR3 amino acids: CAGASAGGGNEQFF. In DNA, the CDR3 is TGTGCCGGGGCGTCGGCGGGAGGTGGTAATGAGCAGTTCTTC.

This clone turned up a few times. The rearrangement links TRBV5-4 to TRBJ2-7; D is perhaps TRBD2 (6 bases). Germline CDR1 is SGHNT and CDR2 is YYREEE (reference sequence). V was clipped by 3 bases and J by 2 bases, with 18 bases between them. The CDR3 runs 16 residues. The CDR3, as DNA: TGTGCCAGCAGCTCAGAGACCGGGAGCCCTCCCTACGAGCAGTACTTC. Protein product: CASSSETGSPPYEQYF.

The chain couples TRBV20-1 to TRBJ1-2; D gene ambiguous. Trimming stripped 6 bases from V and 8 bases from J, with 13 bases between. The CDR3 runs to 11 residues. Germline V lookup: CDR1 DFQATT, CDR2 SNEGSKA (reference sequence). The CDR3, as DNA: TGCAGTGCCCCGGATCGCTCAGGCTACACCTTC. It encodes CSAPDRSGYTF.

The chain recombines TRBV7-9 with TRBJ2-7; D is perhaps TRBD1 or TRBD2 (5 bases each). The V gene lost 4 bases and the J gene lost 5 bases, with 18 bases spanning the gap. This CDR3 contains 15 residues. Germline V gene data show CDR1 as SEHNR and CDR2 as FQNEAQ (reference sequence). In DNA form, the CDR3 reads TGTGCCAGCAGCTCCCGTATCGGGAAAGGGGACGAGCAGTACTTC. As protein: CASSSRIGKGDEQYF.

The chain uses TRBV28 and TRBJ2-5; TRBD2 agrees at 14 bases. The germline V gene encodes CDR1 MDHEN and CDR2 SYDVKM. Trimming at V came to 5 bases and at J to 5 bases, leaving 7 bases not matched to a gene. The CDR3 is 16 amino acids. The CDR3 sequence is CASSARTSGRLETQYF. The CDR3 bases are TGTGCCAGCAGTGCTCGGACTAGCGGGAGGTTGGAGACCCAGTACTTC.

The rearrangement links TRBV10-3 to TRBJ1-1; 7 positions agree with TRBD1. Germline V gives CDR1 ENHRY, CDR2 SYGVKD. This CDR3 spans 13 amino acids. The ends lost 6 bases at V and 2 bases at J; junction bases unmatched: 3. DNA of the CDR3: TGTGCCATCAGAACAGGGGACAACACTGAAGCTTTCTTT. Amino acid sequence: CAIRTGDNTEAFF.

V is TRBV7-9 and J is TRBJ1-1; D may be TRBD1 (5 bases). Trimming stripped 4 bases from V and 4 bases from J, with 13 bases between. CDR3 length: 14 amino acids. Germline V CDR1 and CDR2: SEHNR, FQNEAQ (reference sequence). The CDR3 loop is CASSSPRVRTEAFF. In DNA form, the CDR3 reads TGTGCCAGCAGCTCACCCAGGGTCCGCACTGAAGCTTTCTTT.

The sample holds one count of this clone. The chain combines TRBV7-8 with TRBJ2-7, with 7 bases lining up with TRBD2. Germline V gene data show CDR1 as SGHVS and CDR2 as FQNEAQ. The CDR3 contains 15 residues. V dropped 1 base and J dropped 2; count of bases not matched to a gene: 5. The CDR3 DNA reads TGTGCCAGCAGCTTAGGGGCTAGCGGAACCTACGAGCAGTACTTC. Its translation is CASSLGASGTYEQYF.

This chain links TRBV6-5 with TRBJ2-7, with 7 bases lining up with TRBD1. V gave up 2 bases and J gave up 3 bases; unmatched junction bases: 10. This CDR3 has 16 amino acids. The germline V gene encodes CDR1 MNHEY and CDR2 SVGAGI. CDR3 in amino acids: CASSYGSGRGSYEQYF. The DNA of the CDR3 is TGTGCCAGCAGTTACGGTTCTGGCAGGGGGAGCTACGAGCAGTACTTC.

The CDR3 sequence: CASGLREFTQYF. The CDR3 nucleotides read TGTGCCAGCGGACTCAGGGAATTTACGCAGTATTTT. The chain links TRBV6-6 to TRBJ2-3, with D perhaps TRBD1 or TRBD2 (5 bases each). This CDR3 region has 12 residues. Trimming cost V 8 bases and J 8 bases, with 14 bases left between them. In germline, CDR1 is MNHNY, CDR2 SVGAGI (reference sequence).

V and J are TRBV7-2 and TRBJ1-2; maybe TRBD1 (5 bases). With 5 bases removed from V and 4 bases from J, the gap between germline ends came to 17 bases. CDR3 size: 15 residues. Germline assignment: CDR1 SGHTA and CDR2 FQGNSA. CDR3: CASSPHRDRVYGYTF. In DNA, the CDR3 is TGTGCCAGCAGCCCCCATCGGGACCGGGTCTATGGCTACACCTTC.

V is TRBV2 and J is TRBJ2-7, with D unclear. Trimming cost V 3 bases and J 12 bases, with 15 bases left between them. The CDR3 runs to 12 residues. Germline lookup yields CDR1 SNHLY and CDR2 FYNNEI. The CDR3 DNA reads as TGTGCCAGCAGTGACCCAGGTTATTCGGTGTACTTC. Translated: CASSDPGYSVYF.

DNA of the CDR3: TGTGCCAGCAGTTTATCTGAGCGGGAGGAGCGGCAAGAGACCCAGTACTTC. Protein product: CASSLSEREERQETQYF. The V gene is TRBV28, the J gene TRBJ2-5, with 9 positions matching TRBD2. Per germline, CDR1 MDHEN and CDR2 SYDVKM. This CDR3 is 17 amino acids long. J gave up 2 bases and V 1 base, and 8 bases lay outside the gene matches.

J is TRBJ2-7 and V is TRBV7-8; D may be TRBD2 (8 bases). Trimming shortened V by 5 bases and J by 9 bases, and 23 bases separated the two germline ends. This CDR3 has 15 amino acids. Germline loops: CDR1 SGHVS, CDR2 FQNEAQ. CDR3 region: CASSDGPGGGFGQYF. The CDR3 nucleotides are TGTGCCAGCAGCGACGGCCCGGGAGGGGGCTTCGGGCAGTACTTC.

The gene calls are TRBV6-5 and TRBJ2-1, with D perhaps TRBD2 (6 bases). CDR1 MNHEY and CDR2 SVGAGI come from the germline V gene. The CDR3 covers 14 residues. Deletions cut 8 bases from V and 8 bases from J, with 19 bases between. This CDR3 reads CASGRVMTRDEQFF. Written as DNA, the CDR3 is TGTGCCAGCGGGCGCGTTATGACTAGGGATGAGCAGTTCTTC.